The TCR beta chain described here comes from a study of TIL therapy for anti-PD-1-resistant metastatic lung cancer. The overall study: Median patient age was 54, ranging roughly 38-75 years. Tumors carried a median about 1.6 non-synonymous mutations per megabase. Most patients had lung adenocarcinoma.

Sequencing used immunoSEQ v3. The repertoire was sequenced with immunoSEQ multiplex PCR; TCRdb's copy has only in-frame clones and lacks some. In the table there are 45,000 to 60,000 clones, less than 80% of which are singletons. The time point was: pre-treatment sample, taken before nivolumab and TIL therapy. J gave up 6 bases and V 2 bases, and 5 bases lay outside the gene matches. The CDR3 is 15 residues long. Germline V gene lookup returns CDR1 SGHTA and CDR2 FQGTGA. This sequence originates from a woman between 30 and 79 years old with non-small cell lung cancer. The chain employs TRBV7-3 and TRBJ2-7; 12 positions match TRBD2. The sequenced sample was blood, obtained at baseline. The CDR3 nucleotides are TGTGCCAGCAGCTTAGATCTGACTAGCGGGAGCGAGCAGTACTTC. Protein sequence: CASSLDLTSGSEQYF.